The T cell receptor (beta chain) described here comes from a study of TIL therapy for anti-PD-1-resistant metastatic lung cancer. Study details: Patients had a median age of almost 55 years (range about 38-85). Tumors carried a median 1.5 non-synonymous mutations per megabase.

Noted time point: pre-treatment sample, taken before nivolumab and TIL therapy. This was the immunoSEQ v3 assay. TCRdb keeps only in-frame clones here, not all; method: immunoSEQ multiplex PCR. The table lists tens of thousands of clones, 55% to 75% of them singletons. General study results and limits: After infusion, TIL clonotypes partly replaced peripheral T cells and declined over months. Patients were highly selected, enriched for treatment-naive, never-smoker and oncogene-addicted cases.

Germline lookup yields CDR1 SGHDT and CDR2 YYEEEE. The CDR3 has 15 amino acids. The V end lost 1 base, the J end lost 3 bases, and 13 bases lay between the germline ends. Comment on this clone: The antigen is not known.

This chain links TRBV5-6 with TRBJ1-2, with no clear D. This sequence was found in a person aged 25 to 85 with non-small cell lung cancer. Sequencing used blood, obtained at baseline. CDR3 protein: CASSLKSDLYYGYTF. The CDR3 coding sequence is TGTGCCAGCAGCTTGAAGTCGGACCTATACTATGGCTACACCTTC.